Listed here is a single T cell receptor (beta chain). The V end was cut by 1 base, the J end by 3 bases, with 10 bases between. CDR3 length: 16 residues. Germline-derived CDR1 and CDR2 are LNHDA and SQIVND (reference sequence). This sample is drawn from a study of OX40 agonist ivuxolimab in advanced cancers. Measured with immunoSEQ multiplex PCR; TCRdb has only the in-frame clones, and not every one. The sample carries around 95,000 clones, almost 90% recorded once. This chain joins TRBV19 and TRBJ1-6; no definite D call. The sequence was obtained from an adult with an advanced solid tumor such as melanoma, head and neck, liver or kidney cancer. This specimen was CD4+ or CD8+ T cells sorted from blood, taken in a trial of the OX40 agonist ivuxolimab. The chain's CDR3 is CASSIGPGLYNSPLHF. In DNA, the CDR3 is TGTGCCAGTAGTATAGGCCCAGGCCTCTATAATTCACCCCTCCACTTT. Drawing the rest from reference TRBV19 and TRBJ1-6, the complete variable domain is DGGITQSPKYLFRKEGQNVTLSCEQNLNHDAMYWYRQDPGQGLRLIYYSQIVNDFQKGDIAEGYSVSREKKESFPLTVTSAQKNPTAFYLCASSIGPGLYNSPLHFGNGTRLTVT.